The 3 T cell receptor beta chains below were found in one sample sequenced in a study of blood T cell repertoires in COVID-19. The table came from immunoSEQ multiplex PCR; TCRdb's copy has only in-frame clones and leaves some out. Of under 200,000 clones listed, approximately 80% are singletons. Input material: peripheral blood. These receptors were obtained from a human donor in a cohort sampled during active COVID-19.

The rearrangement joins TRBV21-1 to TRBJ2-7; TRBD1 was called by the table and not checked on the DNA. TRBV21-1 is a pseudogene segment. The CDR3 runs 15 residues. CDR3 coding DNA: TGTGCCAGCAGCAAATCAGCGCAGGGCCCCTACGAGCAGTACTTC. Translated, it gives CASSKSAQGPYEQYF.

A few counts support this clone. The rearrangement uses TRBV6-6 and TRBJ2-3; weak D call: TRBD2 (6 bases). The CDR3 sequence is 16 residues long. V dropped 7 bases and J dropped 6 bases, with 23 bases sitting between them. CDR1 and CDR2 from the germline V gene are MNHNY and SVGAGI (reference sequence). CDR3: CASIPSGSHPKDTQYF. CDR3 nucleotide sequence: TGTGCCAGCATCCCCTCCGGGAGTCATCCAAAGGATACGCAGTATTTT.

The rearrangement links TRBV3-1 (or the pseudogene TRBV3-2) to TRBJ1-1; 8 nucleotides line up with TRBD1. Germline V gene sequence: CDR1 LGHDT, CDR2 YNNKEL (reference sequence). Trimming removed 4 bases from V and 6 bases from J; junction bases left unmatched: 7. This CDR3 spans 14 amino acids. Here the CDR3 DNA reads TGTGCCAGCAGCCGACAGGGGCGGGGGCCTGAAGCTTTCTTT. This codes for CASSRQGRGPEAFF.